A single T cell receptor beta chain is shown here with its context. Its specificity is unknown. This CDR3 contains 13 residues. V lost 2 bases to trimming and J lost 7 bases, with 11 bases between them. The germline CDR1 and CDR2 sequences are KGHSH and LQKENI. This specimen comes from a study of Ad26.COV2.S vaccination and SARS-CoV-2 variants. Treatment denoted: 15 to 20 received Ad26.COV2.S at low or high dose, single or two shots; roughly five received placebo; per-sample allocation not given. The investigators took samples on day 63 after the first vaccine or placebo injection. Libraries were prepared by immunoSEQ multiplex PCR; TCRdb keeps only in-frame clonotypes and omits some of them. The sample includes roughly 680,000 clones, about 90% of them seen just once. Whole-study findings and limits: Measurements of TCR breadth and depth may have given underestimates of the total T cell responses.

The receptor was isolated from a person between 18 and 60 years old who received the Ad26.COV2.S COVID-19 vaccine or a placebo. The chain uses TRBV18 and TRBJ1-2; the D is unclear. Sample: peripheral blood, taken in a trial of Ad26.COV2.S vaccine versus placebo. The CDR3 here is CASSPGADSGYTF. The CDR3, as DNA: TGTGCCAGCTCACCAGGTGCGGATAGTGGCTACACCTTC. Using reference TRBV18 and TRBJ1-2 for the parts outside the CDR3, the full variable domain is NAGVMQNPRHLVRRRGQEARLRCSPMKGHSHVYWYRQLPEEGLKFMVYLQKENIIDESGMPKERFSAEFPKEGPSILRIQQVVRGDSAAYFCASSPGADSGYTFGSGTRLTVV.